This paragraph reports one T cell receptor beta chain. Its antigen remains unidentified. Other DNA sequences in this specimen translate into the identical CDR3. The sample originates from a study of CD8+ T cells in alopecia areata. The overall study: Treatment of the treated patients consisted of oral tofacitinib, 5 to 10 mg twice daily. General study results and limits: Relative to normal scalp, lesional scalp, especially alopecia totalis/universalis, showed higher clonality. Clarity of TCR sharing across patients fell short of that in mice, possibly HLA-related.

Those with alopecia areata gave lesional scalp punch biopsies and peripheral blood. After isolation, RNA underwent reverse transcription to generate cDNA as the sequencing template. Clones were read by immunoSEQ multiplex PCR, and TCRdb kept only the in-frame ones, dropping some. The profile shows 150,000 to 160,000 clones, 40% to 60% of them singletons. CDR1 and CDR2 from the germline V gene are MNHEY and SMNVEV (reference sequence). The CDR3 is 12 amino acids. Trimming cost V 6 bases and J 1 base, with 6 bases left between them. V gene TRBV27 combines with J gene TRBJ1-1; the D is unclear. The material was CD8+ T cells sorted from blood, obtained at week 0. The TCR sequence derives from a human donor with alopecia areata. CDR3 protein: CASSRGNTEAFF. As DNA, the CDR3 is TGTGCCAGCAGCCGGGGGAACACTGAAGCTTTCTTT.